The 17 T cell receptor beta chains reported below all come from one sample, sequenced in a study of naive and memory T cell subsets. Both TRBC1 and TRBC2 were covered by a beta constant-region primer of two equimolar oligonucleotides. MiXCR, run by TCRdb on the UMI-ligation and nested PCR reads, gives a single entry per CDR3 protein. The sample has 140,000 to 150,000 distinct CDR3 sequences; approximately 17% are singletons. The specimen was naive CD4+ T cells from blood. These receptors all come from a human donor in good health.

This clonotype was detected only a few times. The chain employs TRBV12-3 or TRBV12-4 and TRBJ2-2; 12 bases align to TRBD1. The trim removed 4 bases at V and 4 bases at J, leaving 1 base unmatched. The CDR3 sequence is 15 residues long. The CDR3 nucleotides are TGTGCCAGCAGTTCGGGACAGGGGGCCACCGGGGAGCTGTTTTTT. As protein: CASSSGQGATGELFF.

This chain links TRBV5-1 with TRBJ2-1, with a possible D match to TRBD1 (6 bases). Trimming cost V 1 base and J 0 bases, with 23 bases left between them. Germline CDR1 is SGHRS and CDR2 is YFSETQ. The CDR3 is made up of 20 amino acids. The CDR3 protein is CASSLHLRDTYQSSYNEQFF. CDR3 in DNA: TGCGCCAGCAGCTTGCATCTCCGGGACACTTACCAGAGCTCCTACAATGAGCAGTTCTTC.

This chain uses TRBV6-5 with TRBJ1-6; D gene unclear. CDR1 MNHEY and CDR2 SVGAGI come from the germline V gene. The germline V and J ends were trimmed by 4 bases and 0 bases, with 7 bases remaining between them. CDR3 length: 15 residues. The CDR3 here is CASSSLSSYNSPLHF. In DNA form, the CDR3 reads TGTGCCAGCAGTTCCTTGAGCTCCTATAATTCACCCCTCCACTTT.

The genes are TRBV6-2 or TRBV6-3 and TRBJ2-3, with TRBD2 matching 10 bases. V shed 6 bases and J 3 bases; nucleotides not matched to a gene: 6. This CDR3 region has 15 residues. Per the germline V gene, CDR1 is MNHEY and CDR2 is SVGEGT. The CDR3 sequence: CASSLAGAATDTQYF. The CDR3 coding sequence is TGTGCCAGCAGCCTAGCGGGAGCGGCGACAGATACGCAGTATTTT.

This clonotype was observed a few times. J is TRBJ2-1 and V is TRBV20-1, with 7 bases fitting TRBD2. CDR3 length: 14 residues. V gave up 1 base and J gave up 5 bases; unmatched junction bases: 5. Germline CDR1 DFQATT, CDR2 SNEGSKA (reference sequence). CDR3 amino acids: CSARGGRDNNEQFF. DNA for the CDR3: TGCAGTGCTAGAGGCGGGAGAGACAACAATGAGCAGTTCTTC.

V is TRBV29-1 and J is TRBJ2-7, with a tentative D call TRBD2 (6 bases). Germline-derived CDR1 and CDR2 are SQVTM and ANQGSEA. This CDR3 spans 13 amino acids. Trimming shortened V by 6 bases and J by 0 bases, and 12 bases separated the two germline ends. In nucleotides, the CDR3 is TGCAGCGTCCGGGGGAGGACCTCCTACGAGCAGTACTTC. This codes for CSVRGRTSYEQYF.

This chain uses TRBV28 with TRBJ1-5; no definite D call. Deletions cut 6 bases from V and 1 base from J, with 16 bases between. Germline V gene lookup returns CDR1 MDHEN and CDR2 SYDVKM. The CDR3 runs 16 residues. The CDR3 bases are TGTGCCAGCAGCCCGGGCGGACGGTGGAGCAATCAGCCCCAGCATTTT. This sequence encodes CASSPGGRWSNQPQHF.

The CDR3: CSVEAGRSEKLFF. The CDR3 bases are TGCAGCGTTGAGGCCGGGAGGAGTGAAAAACTGTTTTTT. The V gene is TRBV29-1, the J gene TRBJ1-4; D is undetermined. Looked up from germline, CDR1 is SQVTM and CDR2 is ANQGSEA. CDR3 length equals 13 residues. The V and J ends lost 3 bases and 7 bases respectively, with 12 bases between them.

This clonotype was counted a few times. The chain joins TRBV20-1 to TRBJ2-4, with D unresolved. The CDR3 loop spans 12 amino acids. Trimming shortened V by 4 bases and J by 2 bases, and 6 bases separated the two germline ends. Germline V lookup: CDR1 DFQATT, CDR2 SNEGSKA (reference sequence). The CDR3 coding sequence is TGCAGTGCTACGGTAACCAAAAACATTCAGTACTTC. This encodes CSATVTKNIQYF.

V and J are TRBV7-9 and TRBJ1-2; D perhaps matches TRBD1 (5 bases). Germline CDR1 SEHNR, CDR2 FQNEAQ (reference sequence). Trimming took 7 bases from V and 2 from J, leaving 11 bases between them. The CDR3 consists of 13 residues. CDR3 DNA: TGTGCCAGCACCCCGACAGAGAACTATGGCTACACCTTC. Protein: CASTPTENYGYTF.

This chain links TRBV29-1 with TRBJ2-1; no definite D call. V gave up 1 base and J gave up 6 bases, with 13 bases separating them. CDR1 and CDR2 from the germline V gene are SQVTM and ANQGSEA. The CDR3 has 14 amino acids. Written as DNA, the CDR3 is TGCAGCGTTGAAGGTTACCCCGCGCCCAATGAGCAGTTCTTC. This gives the protein CSVEGYPAPNEQFF.

The CDR3 sequence is CASSQTPGQGDHEQYF. In nucleotides, the CDR3 is TGTGCCAGCAGCCAAACACCGGGACAGGGGGACCACGAGCAGTACTTC. The chain uses TRBV4-2 and TRBJ2-7, with 11 bases fitting TRBD1. Germline V gene lookup returns CDR1 LGHNA and CDR2 YNFKEQ. The CDR3 runs 16 residues. V lost 2 bases and J lost 5; bases outside the gene matches: 8.

This clonotype was observed a handful of times. The chain recombines TRBV12-3 or TRBV12-4 with TRBJ1-4, with D unclear. There are 13 residues in the CDR3. V was shortened by 2 bases and J by 5 bases, with 6 bases between the two germline ends. The CDR3 protein is CASSLTGNEKLFF. The CDR3 DNA follows: TGTGCCAGCAGTTTAACTGGGAATGAAAAACTGTTTTTT.

This clonotype was seen at least ten times. CDR3 sequence reads: CSARQDRGGEKLFF. Written as DNA, the CDR3 is TGCAGTGCTAGGCAGGACAGGGGAGGTGAAAAACTGTTTTTT. This rearrangement joins TRBV20-1 to TRBJ1-4; 9 bases align to TRBD1. This CDR3 has 14 amino acids. Per germline, CDR1 DFQATT and CDR2 SNEGSKA (reference sequence). V gave up 3 bases and J gave up 7 bases; unmatched junction bases: 6.

The V gene is TRBV24-1, the J gene TRBJ2-1, with 7 bases lining up with TRBD2. Trimming removed 5 bases from V and 7 bases from J; junction bases left unmatched: 7. The CDR3 contains 14 residues. CDR1 KGHDR and CDR2 SFDVKD come from the germline V gene. The CDR3 protein is CATSAERGGNEQFF. The CDR3, as DNA: TGTGCCACCAGTGCTGAGCGGGGAGGGAATGAGCAGTTCTTC.

The chain uses TRBV5-1 and TRBJ2-3, with 9 bases that match TRBD2. This CDR3 spans 15 amino acids. Germline V gene data show CDR1 as SGHRS and CDR2 as YFSETQ. J lost 4 bases, V lost 4 bases, and 7 bases had no gene match. Written as DNA, the CDR3 is TGCGCCAGCAGCCTCGGCCAGCGGGAGGCAGATACGCAGTATTTT. Its translation is CASSLGQREADTQYF.

The CDR3 here is CASSLSNLRDGGLGYTF. As DNA, the CDR3 is TGCGCCAGCAGCTTGTCTAACCTGCGGGACGGCGGATTGGGCTACACCTTC. The rearrangement uses TRBV5-1 and TRBJ1-2; tentative D call: TRBD1 (5 bases). This CDR3 has 17 amino acids. Trimming stripped 1 base from V and 8 bases from J, with 24 bases between. Looked up from germline, CDR1 is SGHRS and CDR2 is YFSETQ.